The sequence of this T cell receptor beta chain was determined in a study of beta chain features in type 1 diabetes. Study-level information: Healthy donors and patients showed comparable age, gender and cell yields. Broader study findings: Moderate but significant shortening of TCRB CDR3s was recorded in all four CD4+ subsets from Type 1 diabetes patients.

Remarks on this clone: The target antigen is unknown.

Sequencing targeted expressed TCRB transcripts, as all isolated RNA had been reverse transcribed. Mean read depth for naive, central memory and regulatory T cell samples was about 3.6 million reads. Profiled with immunoSEQ multiplex PCR; TCRdb holds only in-frame clones, not every one. The sample yields approximately 150,000 clones, about 13% seen once. One heparinised blood draw, averaging about 100 mL, came from each donor. Populations isolated by sorting all had purity greater than 95%. Germline V lookup: CDR1 SGHRS, CDR2 YFSETQ. CDR3 length: 16 residues. The trim removed 0 bases at V and 0 bases at J, leaving 5 bases unmatched.

The chain joins TRBV5-1 to TRBJ2-5; 7 bases are a match to TRBD1. What was sequenced was central memory CD4+ T cells from blood. This clonotype originated in a man between 18 and 29 years old with type 1 diabetes. The CDR3, as DNA: TGCGCCAGCAGCTTGGCCACAGGGGAGTACCAAGAGACCCAGTACTTC. Its translation: CASSLATGEYQETQYF.